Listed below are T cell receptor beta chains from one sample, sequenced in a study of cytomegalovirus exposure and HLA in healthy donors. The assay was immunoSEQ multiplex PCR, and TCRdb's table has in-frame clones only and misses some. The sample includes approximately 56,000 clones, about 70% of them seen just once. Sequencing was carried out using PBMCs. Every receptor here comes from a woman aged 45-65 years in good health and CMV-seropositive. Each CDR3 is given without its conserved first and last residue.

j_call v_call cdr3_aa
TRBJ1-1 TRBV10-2 ASSERGISEAF
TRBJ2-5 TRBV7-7 ASSPETQY
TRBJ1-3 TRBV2 ASSVSGNTIY
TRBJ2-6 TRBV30 AYRTGSGANVLT
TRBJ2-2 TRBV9 ASSVIGDTGELF
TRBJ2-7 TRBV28 ASSSQEGGAEQY
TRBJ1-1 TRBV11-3 ASRWENRQDTEAF
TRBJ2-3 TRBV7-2 ASSPLRPGGTDTQY
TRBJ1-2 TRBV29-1 SVEDKPRVQGYT
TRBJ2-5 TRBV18 ASSPGQGETQY
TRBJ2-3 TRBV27 ASSGFGQITDTQY
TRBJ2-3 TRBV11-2 ASSGPGLVTDTQY
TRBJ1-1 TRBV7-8 ASSSGQGREAF
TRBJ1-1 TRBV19 ASTKQGGYTEAF
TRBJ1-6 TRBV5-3 ARSPGCNSPLH
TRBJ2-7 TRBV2 ASSTDSYEQY
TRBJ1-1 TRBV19 ASSIRRGNTEAF
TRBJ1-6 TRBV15 ATNEVGSLH
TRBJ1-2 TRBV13 ASSSLTGNYGYT
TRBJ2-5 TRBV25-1 ASSRGQNQETQY
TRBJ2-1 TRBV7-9 ASSLGLVVNEQF
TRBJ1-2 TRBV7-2 ASSLGSGSNYGYT
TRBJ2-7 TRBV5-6 ASSLLGQSSYEQY
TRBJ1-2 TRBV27 ASSVAQAPLHGYT
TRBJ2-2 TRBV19 ASSMVARGTGELF
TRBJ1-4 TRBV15 ATSSTGTGRTNEKLF
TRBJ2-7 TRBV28 ASRVGGTDTYEQY
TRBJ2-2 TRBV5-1 ASSLGAGVNTGELF
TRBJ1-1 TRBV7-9 ASPSGGSVDTEAF
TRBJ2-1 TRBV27 ASTPPGTKSYNEQF
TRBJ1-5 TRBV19 ASSMGQVNQPQH
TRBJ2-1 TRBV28 ASSLVLGQGTTYLNEQF
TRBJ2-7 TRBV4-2 ASSQEEAGGYEQY
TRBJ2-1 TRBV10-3 AISELANEQF
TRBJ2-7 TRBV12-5 ASGLVQGQTSYEQY
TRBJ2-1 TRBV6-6 ASLATAYNEQF
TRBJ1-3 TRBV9 ASSVRGFGNTIY
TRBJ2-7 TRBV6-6 ASSGAGDRRYEQY
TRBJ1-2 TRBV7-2 ASSLVREDGYT
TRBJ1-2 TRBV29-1 SSVTGTGYT
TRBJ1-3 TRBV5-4 ASSFQASGNTIY
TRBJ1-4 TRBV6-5 ASSTGGGADEKLF
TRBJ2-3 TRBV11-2 ASSIQGLNTQY
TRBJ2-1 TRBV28 ASNEPPPGTSGLSSYNEQF
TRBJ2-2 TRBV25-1 ASKAGANTGELF
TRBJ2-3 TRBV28 ASSPGLAGGPGWDTQY
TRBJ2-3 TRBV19 ASSRGLADTQY
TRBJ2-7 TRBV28 ASSSPLELAGGPDEQY
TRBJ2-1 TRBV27 ASSHLLAGGPDEQF
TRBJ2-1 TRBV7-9 ASSSLLEDGTYNEQF
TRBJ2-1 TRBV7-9 ASRQRERGGNEQF